This T cell receptor (beta chain) was sequenced in a study of blood T cell repertoires in COVID-19. Looking at the study overall: Acute and convalescent COVID-19 specimens originated in the United States, Italy and Spain.

This clone occurred once. Sequenced by immunoSEQ multiplex PCR; TCRdb stores in-frame clones only, minus some. In the table there are about 110,000 clones, 75% to 90% of which are singletons. CDR1 is SGHAT and CDR2 is FQNNGV in the germline V gene. V lost 5 bases, J lost 3 bases, and 4 bases stayed unmatched. The CDR3 consists of 13 residues. The specimen was peripheral blood. The clonotype originates from a woman aged 35 to 49 with acute or convalescent COVID-19. The chain combines TRBV11-2 with TRBJ2-7, with 7 bases that match TRBD2. The CDR3 nucleotides read TGTGCCAGCAGCGTCCCGGGGGGCTACGAGCAGTACTTC. It codes for CASSVPGGYEQYF.